The 11 T cell receptor beta chains presented below share a single source sample, sequenced in a study of blood T cell repertoires in COVID-19. The method was immunoSEQ multiplex PCR; TCRdb's version includes in-frame clones alone and lacks a portion of them. This sample has approximately 92,000 clones, with around four fifths found just once. Sample: peripheral blood. These receptors were collected from a man aged 50 to 59 with acute or convalescent COVID-19.

V and J are TRBV4-1 and TRBJ2-7, with D maybe TRBD1 (6 bases). Per germline, CDR1 MGHRA and CDR2 YSYEKL. V lost 4 bases to trimming and J lost 3 bases, with 16 bases between them. The CDR3 has 15 amino acids. The CDR3 region is CASSRTAGAVYEQYF. The CDR3 DNA reads as TGCGCCAGCAGCCGGACTGCAGGGGCCGTCTACGAGCAGTACTTC.

The gene calls are TRBV11-2 and TRBJ2-3, with D perhaps TRBD2 (6 bases). CDR1 and CDR2 from the germline V gene are SGHAT and FQNNGV. CDR3 size: 15 residues. V lost 3 bases to trimming and J lost 1 base, with 11 bases between them. CDR3 in amino acids: CASSFGGVGTDTQYF. The CDR3 coding sequence is TGTGCCAGCAGCTTCGGCGGGGTGGGCACAGATACGCAGTATTTT.

The chain couples TRBV18 to TRBJ2-1, with TRBD2 identical over 8 bases. The J segment lost 7 bases and the V segment lost 6 bases, leaving 8 bases of the junction unmatched. The CDR3 runs 14 residues. CDR1 is KGHSH and CDR2 is LQKENI in the germline V gene. The CDR3 reads CASSLGLEGNEQFF. The CDR3 DNA is TGTGCCAGCTCCTTGGGACTAGAAGGGAATGAGCAGTTCTTC.

With respect to this clone: At one end the junction does not follow the germline gene, possibly because of a read error. The chain is built from TRBV11-2 and TRBJ2-6, with a possible D match to TRBD1 (5 bases). This CDR3 comprises 14 residues. Germline V gene lookup returns CDR1 SGHAT and CDR2 FQNNGV. CDR3 bases: TGTGCCAGCAGTGCAGGGTCAGGCTTGGGCCTCCTCACTTTC. Its protein is CASSAGSGLGLLTF.

V usage is TRBV7-9 and J usage is TRBJ1-5; no firm D call. Trimming removed 2 bases at V and 5 bases at J, with 7 bases between. Germline assignment: CDR1 SEHNR and CDR2 FQNEAQ (reference sequence). The CDR3 has 13 amino acids. The CDR3 sequence is CASSLREDQPQHF. The CDR3 DNA follows: TGTGCCAGCAGCTTAAGAGAAGATCAGCCCCAGCATTTT.

This rearrangement joins TRBV5-1 to TRBJ1-2; 8 bases match TRBD1. The germline V gene encodes CDR1 SGHRS and CDR2 YFSETQ. The CDR3 has 15 amino acids. Trimming removed 0 bases from V and 4 bases from J; junction bases left unmatched: 5. The CDR3 sequence: CASSLESGGGYGYTF. CDR3 in DNA: TGCGCCAGCAGCTTGGAGTCAGGGGGCGGCTATGGCTACACCTTC.

The CDR3 sequence: CAWSEQGDYGYTF. CDR3 bases: TGTGCCTGGAGCGAACAGGGGGACTATGGCTACACCTTC. The chain links TRBV30 to TRBJ1-2, with 8 bases matching TRBD1. Germline loops: CDR1 GTSNPN, CDR2 SVGIG (reference sequence). CDR3 length equals 13 residues. Losses at the gene ends were 3 bases for V and 3 bases for J; bases not matched to a gene: 3.

The V call is TRBV7-6, the J call TRBJ1-2, with D uncertain. The CDR3 covers 15 residues. V was cut by 1 base and J by 2 bases, with 11 bases left in between. CDR1 and CDR2 from the germline V gene are SGHVS and FNYEAQ. The CDR3 region has the DNA TGTGCCAGCAGCTTAGGTGGCGGTCGGAACTATGGCTACACCTTC. Amino acids: CASSLGGGRNYGYTF.

The chain carries TRBV7-2 and TRBJ2-4, with 10 nucleotides matching TRBD1. The germline V gene has CDR1 SGHTA and CDR2 FQGNSA. V lost 5 bases and J lost 5; bases outside the gene matches: 6. The CDR3 contains 15 residues. CDR3 DNA: TGTGCCAGCAGCGCCCCCGGGACAGGGGAAAACATTCAGTACTTC. It codes for CASSAPGTGENIQYF.

The chain combines TRBV19 with TRBJ1-1; 7 bases map to TRBD1. CDR1 is LNHDA, CDR2 SQIVND, per germline (reference sequence). V trimming: 5 bases; J trimming: 0 bases; junction bases outside the gene matches: 3. CDR3 length equals 14 residues. This chain's CDR3 is CASSVTGLNTEAFF. CDR3 coding DNA: TGTGCCAGTAGTGTGACAGGGCTGAACACTGAAGCTTTCTTT.

The V gene is TRBV9, the J gene TRBJ2-5; TRBD2 matches 10 bases. The V gene end was trimmed by 2 bases and the J gene end by 4 bases; junction bases not matched to a gene: 5. The CDR3 runs 15 residues. In germline, CDR1 is SGDLS, CDR2 YYNGEE. The CDR3 loop is CASSVTSGNVETQYF. The DNA of the CDR3 is TGTGCCAGCAGCGTTACTAGCGGGAACGTAGAGACCCAGTACTTC. The full variable domain, rest sourced from reference TRBV9 and TRBJ2-5, is DSGVTQTPKHLITATGQRVTLRCSPRSGDLSVYWYQQSLDQGLQFLIQYYNGEERAKGNILERFSAQQFPDLHSELNLSSLELGDSALYFCASSVTSGNVETQYFGPGTRLLVL.